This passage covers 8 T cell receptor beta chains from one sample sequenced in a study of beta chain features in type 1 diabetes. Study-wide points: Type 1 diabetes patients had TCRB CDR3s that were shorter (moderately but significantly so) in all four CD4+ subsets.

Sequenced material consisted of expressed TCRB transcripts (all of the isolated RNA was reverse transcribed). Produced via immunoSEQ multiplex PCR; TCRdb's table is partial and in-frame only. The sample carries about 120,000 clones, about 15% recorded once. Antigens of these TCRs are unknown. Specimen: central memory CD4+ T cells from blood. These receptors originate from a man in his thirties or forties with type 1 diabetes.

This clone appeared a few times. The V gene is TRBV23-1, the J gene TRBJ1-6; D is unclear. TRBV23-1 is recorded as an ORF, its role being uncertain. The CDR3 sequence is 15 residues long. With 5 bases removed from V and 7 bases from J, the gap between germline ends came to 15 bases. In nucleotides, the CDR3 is TGCGCCAGCAGTAACCTTGACGGGTTAAATTCACCCCTCCACTTT. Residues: CASSNLDGLNSPLHF.

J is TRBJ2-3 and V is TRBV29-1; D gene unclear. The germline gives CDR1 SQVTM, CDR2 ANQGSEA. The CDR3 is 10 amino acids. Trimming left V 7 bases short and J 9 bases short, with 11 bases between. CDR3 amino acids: CSGASETQYF. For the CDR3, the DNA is TGCAGCGGAGCTAGTGAGACGCAGTATTTT.

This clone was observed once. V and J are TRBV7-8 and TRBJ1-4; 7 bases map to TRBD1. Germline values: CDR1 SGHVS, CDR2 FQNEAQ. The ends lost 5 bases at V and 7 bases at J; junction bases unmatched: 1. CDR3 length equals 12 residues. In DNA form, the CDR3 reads TGTGCCAGCAGCCGACAGGGTGAAAAACTGTTTTTT. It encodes CASSRQGEKLFF.

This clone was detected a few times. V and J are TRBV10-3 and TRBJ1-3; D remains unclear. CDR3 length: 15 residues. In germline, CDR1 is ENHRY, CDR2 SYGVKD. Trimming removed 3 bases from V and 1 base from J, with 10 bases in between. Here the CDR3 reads CAISEAGGSGNTIYF. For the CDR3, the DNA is TGTGCCATCAGTGAAGCGGGCGGATCTGGAAACACCATATATTTT.

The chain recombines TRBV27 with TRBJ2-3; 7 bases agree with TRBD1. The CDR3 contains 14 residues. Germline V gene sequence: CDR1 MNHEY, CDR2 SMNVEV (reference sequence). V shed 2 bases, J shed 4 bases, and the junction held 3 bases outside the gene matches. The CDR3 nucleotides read TGTGCCAGCAGTTTAGAAGGGGGCGCAGATACGCAGTATTTT. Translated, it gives CASSLEGGADTQYF.

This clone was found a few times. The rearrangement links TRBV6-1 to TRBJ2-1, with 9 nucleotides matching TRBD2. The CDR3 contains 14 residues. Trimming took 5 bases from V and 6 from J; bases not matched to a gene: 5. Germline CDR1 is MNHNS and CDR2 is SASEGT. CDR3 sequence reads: CASSRSGGGNEQFF. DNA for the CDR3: TGTGCCAGCAGTCGTAGCGGGGGAGGCAATGAGCAGTTCTTC.

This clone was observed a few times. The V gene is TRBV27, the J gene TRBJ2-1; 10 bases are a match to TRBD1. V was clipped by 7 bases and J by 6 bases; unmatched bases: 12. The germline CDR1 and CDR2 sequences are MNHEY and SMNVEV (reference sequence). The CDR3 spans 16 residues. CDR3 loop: CASTPLDRTGGNEQFF. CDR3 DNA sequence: TGTGCCAGCACTCCCCTCGATAGGACAGGGGGCAATGAGCAGTTCTTC.

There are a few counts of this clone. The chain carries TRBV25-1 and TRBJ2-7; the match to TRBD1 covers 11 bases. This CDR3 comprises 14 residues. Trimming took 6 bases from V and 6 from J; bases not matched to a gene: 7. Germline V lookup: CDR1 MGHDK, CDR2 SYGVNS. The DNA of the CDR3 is TGTGCCAGCAGGACGGGACAGGGGGTCTCCGAGCAGTACTTC. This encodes CASRTGQGVSEQYF.